The entry below describes one T cell receptor beta chain. Recruits, aged roughly 18 to 95 years, lived in 24 US areas. This sample stems from a study of blood T cell repertoires in COVID-19. The CDR3 covers 15 residues. The V gene end was trimmed by 3 bases and the J gene end by 9 bases; junction bases not matched to a gene: 5. Per germline, CDR1 SGHTA and CDR2 FQGNSA. Clones were sequenced by immunoSEQ multiplex PCR, and TCRdb holds only the in-frame ones, with some missing. The table has a few hundred thousand clones, roughly 80% seen once; the top ten hold about 1.3%. The clonotype was recovered from a woman aged 40 to 49 with acute COVID-19. This chain connects TRBV7-2 to TRBJ1-6, with 10 nucleotides matching TRBD1. The sequenced material came from PBMCs or T cells enriched from blood (not recorded which). The CDR3 DNA reads as TGTGCCAGCAGCTTGGTCCGGGACAGGGGTTCACCCCTCCACTTT. Amino acids: CASSLVRDRGSPLHF.